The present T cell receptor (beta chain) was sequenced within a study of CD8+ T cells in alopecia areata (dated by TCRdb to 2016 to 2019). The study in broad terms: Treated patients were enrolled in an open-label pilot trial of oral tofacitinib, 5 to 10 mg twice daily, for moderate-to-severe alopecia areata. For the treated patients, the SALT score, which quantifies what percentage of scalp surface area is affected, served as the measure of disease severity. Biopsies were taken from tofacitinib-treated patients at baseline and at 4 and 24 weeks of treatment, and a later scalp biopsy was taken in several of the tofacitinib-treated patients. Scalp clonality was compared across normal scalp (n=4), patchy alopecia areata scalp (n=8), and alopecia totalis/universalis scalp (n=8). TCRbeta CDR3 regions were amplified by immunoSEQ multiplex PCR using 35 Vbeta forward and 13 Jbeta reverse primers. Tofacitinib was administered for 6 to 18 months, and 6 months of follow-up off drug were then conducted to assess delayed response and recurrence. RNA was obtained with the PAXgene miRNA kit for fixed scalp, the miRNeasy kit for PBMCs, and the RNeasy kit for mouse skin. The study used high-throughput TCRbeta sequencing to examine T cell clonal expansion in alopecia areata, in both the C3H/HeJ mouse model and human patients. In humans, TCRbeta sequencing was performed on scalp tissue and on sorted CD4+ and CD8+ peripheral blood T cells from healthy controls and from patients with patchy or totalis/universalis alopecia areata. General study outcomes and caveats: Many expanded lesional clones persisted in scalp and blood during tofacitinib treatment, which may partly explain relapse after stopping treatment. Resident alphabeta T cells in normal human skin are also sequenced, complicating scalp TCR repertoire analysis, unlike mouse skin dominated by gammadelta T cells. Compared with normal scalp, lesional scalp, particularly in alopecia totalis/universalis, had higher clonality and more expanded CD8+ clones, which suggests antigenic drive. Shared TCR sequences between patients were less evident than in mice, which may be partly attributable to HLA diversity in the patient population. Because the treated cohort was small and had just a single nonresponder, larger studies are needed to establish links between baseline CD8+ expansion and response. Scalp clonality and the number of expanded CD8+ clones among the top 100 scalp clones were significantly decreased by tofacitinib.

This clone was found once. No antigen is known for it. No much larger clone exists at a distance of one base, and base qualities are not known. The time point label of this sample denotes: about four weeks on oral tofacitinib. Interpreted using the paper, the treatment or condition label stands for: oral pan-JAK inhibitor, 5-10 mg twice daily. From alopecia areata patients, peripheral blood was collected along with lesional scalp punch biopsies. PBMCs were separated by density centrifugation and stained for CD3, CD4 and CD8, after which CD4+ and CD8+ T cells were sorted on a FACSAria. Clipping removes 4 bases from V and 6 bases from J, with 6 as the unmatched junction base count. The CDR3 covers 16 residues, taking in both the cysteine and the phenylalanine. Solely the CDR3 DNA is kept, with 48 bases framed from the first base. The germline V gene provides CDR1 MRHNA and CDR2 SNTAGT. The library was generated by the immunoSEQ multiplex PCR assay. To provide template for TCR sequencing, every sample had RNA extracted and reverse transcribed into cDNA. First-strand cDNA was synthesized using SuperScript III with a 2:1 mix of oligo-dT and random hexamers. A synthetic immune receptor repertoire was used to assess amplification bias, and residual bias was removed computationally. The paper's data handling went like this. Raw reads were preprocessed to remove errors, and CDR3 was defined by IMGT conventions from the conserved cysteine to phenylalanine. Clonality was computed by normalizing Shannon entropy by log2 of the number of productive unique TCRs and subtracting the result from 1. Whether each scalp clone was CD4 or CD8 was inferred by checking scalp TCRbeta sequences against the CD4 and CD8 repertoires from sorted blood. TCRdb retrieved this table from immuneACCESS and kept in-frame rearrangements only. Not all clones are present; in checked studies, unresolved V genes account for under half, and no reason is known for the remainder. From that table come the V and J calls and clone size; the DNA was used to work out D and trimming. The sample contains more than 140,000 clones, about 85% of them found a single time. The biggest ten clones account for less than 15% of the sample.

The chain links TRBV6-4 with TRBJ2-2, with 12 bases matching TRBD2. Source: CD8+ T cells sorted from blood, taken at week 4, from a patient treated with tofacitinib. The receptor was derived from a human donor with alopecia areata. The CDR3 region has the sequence CASSASGRARAGELFF. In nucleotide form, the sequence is TGTGCCAGCAGTGCTAGCGGGAGGGCCCGCGCCGGGGAGCTGTTTTTT.